The text below deals with one T cell receptor beta chain. This sample was included in a study of blood T cell repertoires in COVID-19. Study context: Samples taken during acute and convalescent COVID-19 were collected in the United States, Italy and Spain. Sample material is recorded as cDNA or gDNA derived from T cells, B-cell-depleted T cells, or PBMCs.

V dropped 1 base and J dropped 0; count of bases not matched to a gene: 9. This CDR3 region has 18 residues. The germline V gene has CDR1 SGHRS and CDR2 YFSETQ. Clones were sequenced by immunoSEQ multiplex PCR, and TCRdb holds only the in-frame ones, with some missing. Of approximately 290,000 clones listed, around 81% are singletons. Sample: peripheral blood. This sequence joins TRBV5-1 and TRBJ2-2, with TRBD2 matching over 7 bases. The receptor's source is a person between 65 and 79 years old with COVID-19, enrolled during active disease. CDR3 in amino acids: CASSLTPQAGANTGELFF. In nucleotides, the CDR3 is TGCGCCAGCAGCTTGACCCCCCAGGCGGGGGCGAACACCGGGGAGCTGTTTTTT.